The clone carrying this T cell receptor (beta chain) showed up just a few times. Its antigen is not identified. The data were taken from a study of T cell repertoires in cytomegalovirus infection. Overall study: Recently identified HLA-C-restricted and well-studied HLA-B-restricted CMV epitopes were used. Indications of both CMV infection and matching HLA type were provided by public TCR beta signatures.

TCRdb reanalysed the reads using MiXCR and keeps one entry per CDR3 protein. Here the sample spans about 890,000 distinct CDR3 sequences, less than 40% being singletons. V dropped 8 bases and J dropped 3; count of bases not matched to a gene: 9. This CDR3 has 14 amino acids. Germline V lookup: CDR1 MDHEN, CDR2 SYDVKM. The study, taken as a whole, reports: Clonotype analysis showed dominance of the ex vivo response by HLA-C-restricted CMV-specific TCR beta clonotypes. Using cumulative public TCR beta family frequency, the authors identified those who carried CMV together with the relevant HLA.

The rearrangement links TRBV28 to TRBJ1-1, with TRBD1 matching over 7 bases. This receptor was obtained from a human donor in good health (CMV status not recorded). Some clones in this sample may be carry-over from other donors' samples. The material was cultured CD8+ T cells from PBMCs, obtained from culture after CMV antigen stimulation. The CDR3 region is CASGDRVPDTEAFF. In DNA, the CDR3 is TGTGCCAGCGGAGACAGGGTCCCAGACACTGAAGCTTTCTTT.